The sequence of this TCR beta chain was determined in a study of alternative splicing in chronic myeloid leukemia remission (TCRdb year 2020). Describing the broader study: Remission specimens from the trials were collected at major or complete molecular response, at 12 or 24 months of TKI therapy. RNA sequencing was used to profile peripheral blood from chronic-phase CML patients at diagnosis and at remission, and the results were compared with those from healthy donors. The RESIST (imatinib), ENESTxtnd (nilotinib) and PINNACLE (nilotinib plus pegylated interferon) trials supplied fewer than 10 diagnostic specimens along with matched remission specimens. Median ages of nearly 55 years at diagnosis, around 60 at remission and about 37 for healthy controls were recorded. For the trials, the diagnostic specimens consisted of total leukocytes from peripheral blood that had been collected in EDTA. The French Persistem study supplied nine CML samples, of which seven were diagnostic and two were matched remission samples. In terms of female/male counts, the diagnosis samples were 11/5, the remission samples were 8/3 and the controls were 2/4. Total RNA was extracted with Trizol from peripheral blood mononuclear cells of diagnosis, remission and control samples. Summary of the overall study and its limitations: Blood cell composition differed strongly depending on the timepoint, moving from an enrichment of myeloid progenitors at diagnosis to an enrichment of mature lymphoid cells at remission. At remission, blood cell composition was reshaped to resemble that of the lymphoid cell-enriched normal controls.

Library creation used bulk RNA-seq. The TruSeq Stranded RNA sample prep kit was used to generate libraries of poly-A-enriched mRNA from an input of approximately 0.94 ug total RNA. Paired-end sequencing was carried out on a HiSeq 2500, and each sample was sequenced in triplicate. Each mate in the RNA-seq data had a read length of 125 nucleotides. In the source study's methods: Reads were trimmed and aligned to hg38 using STAR v2.7, and quality control was done with FASTQC, RSeQC and multiqc. Salmon 0.14.1 was used to quantify gene expression levels as transcripts per million (TPM). The results of principal component analysis suggested that neither trial, library batch, sequencing batch, treatment regimen nor sex drove the transcriptomic profiles. TCRdb reprocessed the reads; each CDR3 protein sequence makes one entry, and DNA is unavailable. These V and J calls rely on TCRdb rather than the paper's analysis. The sample has approximately 500 distinct CDR3 sequences on record, around 95% of them singletons. Of the sample, approximately 8.4% is held by the ten largest clones.

Taken with the paper, the label for time point translates to: major or complete molecular response after front-line TKI therapy. More than 15 CML patients made up the patient cohort, and matched post-remission samples were obtained for some of these patients. A note on this clonotype: What antigen it recognizes has not been identified.

The material sequenced was PBMCs or total blood leukocytes (not recorded which), taken during remission. The source of this sequence is an adult with chronic myeloid leukemia.

The CDR3 loop reads CASSLDREVEAFF. The chain is made from TRBV7-9 and TRBJ1-1; TCRdb's D gene call, TRBD1, goes unchecked for lack of DNA. The CDR3 runs 13 residues from the cysteine to the phenylalanine. The record lacks a DNA sequence. Taken from the germline V gene (reference sequence), the CDR1 and CDR2 loops are SEHNR and FQNEAQ.